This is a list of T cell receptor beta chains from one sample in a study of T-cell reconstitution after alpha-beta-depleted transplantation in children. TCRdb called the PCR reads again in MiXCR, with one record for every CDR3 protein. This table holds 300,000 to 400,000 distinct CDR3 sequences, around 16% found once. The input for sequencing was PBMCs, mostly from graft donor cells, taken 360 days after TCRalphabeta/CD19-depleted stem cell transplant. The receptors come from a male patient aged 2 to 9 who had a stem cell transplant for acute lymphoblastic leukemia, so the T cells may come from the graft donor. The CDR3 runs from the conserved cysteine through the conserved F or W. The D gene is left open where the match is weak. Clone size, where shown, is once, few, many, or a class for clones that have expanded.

CASSLQGVNTEAFF	TGTGCCAGCAGCTTACAAGGGGTGAACACTGAAGCTTTCTTT	NA	TRBV7-9	TRBJ1-1	few
CASTLPLAGGPDEQFF	TGTGCCAGCACCTTGCCTCTAGCGGGAGGGCCGGATGAGCAGTTCTTC	TRBD2	TRBV28	TRBJ2-1	few
CSAAGTGDTDTQYF	TGCAGTGCTGCCGGGACAGGGGACACAGATACGCAGTATTTT	TRBD1	TRBV20-1	TRBJ2-3	NA
CASSGDIFEQFF	TGTGCCAGCAGTGGGGACATTTTTGAGCAGTTCTTC	NA	TRBV2	TRBJ2-1	many
CATSDRSGYRAFF	TGTGCCACCAGTGATCGCAGTGGCTACCGCGCTTTCTTT	NA	TRBV24-1	TRBJ1-1	few
CASSPRPGETQYF	TGTGCCAGCAGCCCAAGACCCGGGGAGACCCAGTACTTC	NA	TRBV9	TRBJ2-5	few
CATGLAGALGEQFF	TGTGCCACCGGACTAGCGGGAGCGCTTGGTGAGCAGTTCTTC	TRBD2	TRBV6-1	TRBJ2-1	NA
CASSEALGRGNTDTQYF	TGTGCCAGCAGTGAAGCGCTAGGTCGGGGCAACACAGATACGCAGTATTTT	NA	TRBV6-1	TRBJ2-3	NA
CAISGTFRYEQYF	TGTGCCATCAGTGGGACATTCAGGTACGAGCAGTACTTC	NA	TRBV10-3	TRBJ2-7	NA
CASSQAPNTGELFF	TGTGCCAGCAGCCAAGCTCCAAACACCGGGGAGCTGTTTTTT	NA	TRBV3-1	TRBJ2-2	few
CASSVSSGNVQETQYF	TGTGCCAGCAGCGTATCTAGCGGGAACGTACAAGAGACCCAGTACTTC	TRBD2	TRBV9	TRBJ2-5	many
CASSRPGLLLDTQYF	TGTGCCAGCAGCCGGCCGGGCCTACTACTAGATACGCAGTATTTT	NA	TRBV12-3/TRBV12-4	TRBJ2-3	NA
CASSSGSRGSYEQYF	TGTGCCAGCAGCTCCGGGAGTCGGGGCTCCTACGAGCAGTACTTC	NA	TRBV7-9	TRBJ2-7	NA
CASSLQGGDTDTQYF	TGCGCCAGCAGCCTCCAGGGGGGGGACACAGATACGCAGTATTTT	NA	TRBV4-3	TRBJ2-3	NA
CASSLAPKWEGLYEQYF	TGTGCCAGCAGTTTAGCCCCTAAATGGGAGGGCCTATACGAGCAGTACTTC	TRBD2	TRBV28	TRBJ2-7	few
CASSLRDPGPAYEQYF	TGCGCCAGCAGCTTGCGGGACCCTGGGCCCGCCTACGAGCAGTACTTC	NA	TRBV5-1	TRBJ2-7	few
CSARKEGVRFHEQYF	TGCAGTGCTAGAAAGGAAGGGGTCAGGTTCCACGAGCAGTACTTC	NA	TRBV20-1	TRBJ2-7	many
CASRSGTLSYEQYF	TGTGCCAGCCGCAGCGGGACTCTGAGTTACGAGCAGTACTTC	TRBD2	TRBV28	TRBJ2-7	few
CASGRGLAQYF	TGTGCCAGCGGTAGGGGACTAGCTCAGTATTTT	TRBD2	TRBV6-2/TRBV6-3	TRBJ2-3	NA
CACSQDTIGLAVYNEQFF	TGCGCCTGCAGCCAAGATACCATCGGACTAGCCGTCTACAATGAGCAGTTCTTC	TRBD2	TRBV4-3	TRBJ2-1	once
CSAGGDLSYNEQFF	TGCAGTGCGGGGGGGGATCTCTCCTACAATGAGCAGTTCTTC	TRBD2	TRBV20-1	TRBJ2-1	many
CASSASQGCAYCEQYF	TGTGCCAGCAGTGCCTCTCAGGGATGCGCCTACTGCGAGCAGTACTTC	NA	TRBV28	TRBJ2-7	NA
CASSEGGLAAGTQYF	TGCGCCAGCAGTGAGGGGGGACTAGCGGCAGGTACGCAGTATTTT	TRBD2	TRBV10-1	TRBJ2-3	NA
CSARDGLAGAYSYNEQFF	TGCAGTGCTAGGGATGGACTAGCGGGAGCTTACTCCTACAATGAGCAGTTCTTC	TRBD2	TRBV20-1	TRBJ2-1	NA
CASSQTGAPDTEAFF	TGCGCCAGCAGCCAAACAGGGGCCCCGGACACTGAAGCTTTCTTT	TRBD1	TRBV4-3	TRBJ1-1	few
CATQSYNEQFF	TGTGCCACCCAGTCCTACAATGAGCAGTTCTTC	NA	TRBV9	TRBJ2-1	few
CASSLYGGLYNEQFF	TGCGCCAGCAGCTTGTATGGAGGCCTATACAATGAGCAGTTCTTC	NA	TRBV5-1	TRBJ2-1	few
CASSQIRDRGGEQYF	TGTGCCAGCAGCCAAATCCGGGACAGGGGGGGAGAGCAGTACTTC	TRBD1	TRBV3-1	TRBJ2-7	few
CASSLEARTSVTSTDTQYF	TGTGCCAGCAGCCTCGAAGCCCGGACTAGCGTCACTAGCACAGATACGCAGTATTTT	TRBD2	TRBV7-3	TRBJ2-3	NA
CASSALTFSGANVLTF	TGTGCCAGCAGCGCCCTCACCTTCTCTGGGGCCAACGTCCTGACTTTC	NA	TRBV9	TRBJ2-6	NA
CASSFLLAGTYEQYF	TGCGCCAGCAGCTTTTTACTAGCGGGCACCTACGAGCAGTACTTC	TRBD2	TRBV5-1	TRBJ2-7	many
CASSLGRLGYEQYF	TGCGCCAGCAGCTTGGGCAGATTAGGCTACGAGCAGTACTTC	NA	TRBV5-1	TRBJ2-7	NA
CASSKGGGRRTDTQYF	TGTGCCAGCTCCAAGGGGGGGGGTCGCCGCACAGATACGCAGTATTTT	NA	TRBV12-3/TRBV12-4	TRBJ2-3	few
CASSVGLAGHNEQFF	TGTGCCAGCAGCGTAGGACTAGCGGGGCACAATGAGCAGTTCTTC	TRBD2	TRBV5-5	TRBJ2-1	many
CASSNVAAYQETQYF	TGTGCCAGCTCCAACGTAGCGGCCTACCAAGAGACCCAGTACTTC	NA	TRBV18	TRBJ2-5	few
CASSEGQVYLSGANVLTF	TGCGCCAGCAGCGAGGGACAGGTTTACCTCTCTGGGGCCAACGTCCTGACTTTC	TRBD1	TRBV5-1	TRBJ2-6	NA
CASSLRLSGYREAFF	TGCGCCAGCAGCTTGCGCCTCTCAGGGTATCGGGAAGCTTTCTTT	NA	TRBV5-1	TRBJ1-1	few
CSARDRANSPLHF	TGCAGTGCTAGGGACAGGGCGAATTCACCCCTCCACTTT	TRBD1	TRBV20-1	TRBJ1-6	few
CASSFAPEWRGTDNTEAFF	TGTGCCAGCAGTTTCGCACCTGAATGGCGGGGGACAGACAACACTGAAGCTTTCTTT	TRBD1	TRBV6-2/TRBV6-3	TRBJ1-1	NA
CASRGTGGREKLFF	TGTGCCAGCAGGGGGACAGGGGGGCGTGAAAAACTGTTTTTT	TRBD1	TRBV6-1	TRBJ1-4	NA
CASKGHLGGYNEQFF	TGTGCCAGCAAGGGGCATCTTGGAGGATACAATGAGCAGTTCTTC	NA	TRBV28	TRBJ2-1	many